Here is one T cell receptor (beta chain) with its context. This sample is part of a study of T cells expressing NK-cell markers. Study details: Sorted CD3+CD56+NKG2C+, CD3+CD56+NKG2C- and CD3+CD56-NKG2C+ T cells supplied TCR beta repertoires.

Making the TCR beta cDNA relied on 5'RACE template switching with UMIs. TCRdb reanalyzed the 5' RACE reads and collapses them to one entry per CDR3 protein, without DNA. The sample features around 100,000 distinct CDR3 sequences, with around 18% in its top ten. Sequencing was done on a sample of blood T cells: a sorted CD56 or NKG2C T cell subset, CD4+ or CD8+ T cells, or bulk PBMC T cells (not recorded which). The clonotype comes from a woman between 18 and 75 years old in good health.

CDR3 sequence reads: CSARRGSRYTEAFF. This rearrangement joins TRBV20-1 to TRBJ1-1; there is no DNA to check the TCRdb D call of TRBD1. CDR3 length: 14 amino acids. CDR1 DFQATT and CDR2 SNEGSKA come from the germline V gene (reference sequence).